This T cell receptor (beta chain) derives from a study of blood T cell repertoires in COVID-19. At the level of the study: Samples taken during acute and convalescent COVID-19 were collected in the United States, Italy and Spain.

Germline assignment: CDR1 MDHEN and CDR2 SYDVKM. The length of the CDR3 is 14 residues. V gave up 5 bases and J gave up 7 bases, with 15 bases separating them. Recruits, aged roughly 18 to 95 years, lived in about two dozen US areas. Participant-reported clinical history was the basis for cohort assignment. Cohort 3 recovered donors had two negative PCRs, clearance, or symptom resolution. Profiling relied on immunoSEQ multiplex PCR, and the TCRdb table lists in-frame clones only, not all of them. The sample holds fewer than 400,000 clones, approximately 89% seen once. This receptor was taken from a man younger than 45 who had recovered from COVID-19. The specimen sequenced was PBMCs or T cells enriched from blood (not recorded which). The chain links TRBV28 to TRBJ1-5; tentative D call: TRBD1 (6 bases). CDR3 in amino acids: CASSPLGQSQPQHF. CDR3 DNA: TGTGCCAGCAGTCCTTTAGGACAGTCCCAGCCCCAGCATTTT. Together with reference TRBV28 and TRBJ1-5, the CDR3 gives the full variable domain: DVKVTQSSRYLVKRTGEKVFLECVQDMDHENMFWYRQDPGLGLRLIYFSYDVKMKEKGDIPEGYSVSREKKERFSLILESASTNQTSMYLCASSPLGQSQPQHFGDGTRLSIL.